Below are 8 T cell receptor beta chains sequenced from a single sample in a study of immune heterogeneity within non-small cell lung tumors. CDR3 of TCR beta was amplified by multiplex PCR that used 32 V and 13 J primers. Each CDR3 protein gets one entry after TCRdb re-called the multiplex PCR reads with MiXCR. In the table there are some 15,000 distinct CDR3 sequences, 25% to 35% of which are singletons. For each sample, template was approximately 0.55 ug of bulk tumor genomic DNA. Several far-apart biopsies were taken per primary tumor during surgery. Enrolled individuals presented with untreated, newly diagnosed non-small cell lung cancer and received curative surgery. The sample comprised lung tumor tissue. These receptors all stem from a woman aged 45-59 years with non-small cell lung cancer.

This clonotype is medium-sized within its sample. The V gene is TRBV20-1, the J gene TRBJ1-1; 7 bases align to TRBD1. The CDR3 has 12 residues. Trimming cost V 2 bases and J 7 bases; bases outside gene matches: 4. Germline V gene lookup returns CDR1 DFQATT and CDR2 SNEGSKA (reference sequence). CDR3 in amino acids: CSARRQGHEAFF. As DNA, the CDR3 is TGCAGTGCTAGACGACAGGGTCATGAAGCTTTCTTT.

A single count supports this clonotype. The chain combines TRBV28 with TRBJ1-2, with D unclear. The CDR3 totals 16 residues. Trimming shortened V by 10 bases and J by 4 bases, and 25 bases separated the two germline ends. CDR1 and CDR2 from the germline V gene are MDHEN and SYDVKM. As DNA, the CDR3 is TGTGCCATCGACTCACGTGTGTCCGTCCGTGGCTATGGCTACACCTTC. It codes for CAIDSRVSVRGYGYTF.

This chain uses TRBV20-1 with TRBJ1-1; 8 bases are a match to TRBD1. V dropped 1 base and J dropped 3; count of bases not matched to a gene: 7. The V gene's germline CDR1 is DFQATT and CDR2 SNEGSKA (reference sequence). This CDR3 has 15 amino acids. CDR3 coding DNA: TGCAGTGCTAGAGTAGAAGAGACAGGGGACACTGAAGCTTTCTTT. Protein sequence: CSARVEETGDTEAFF.

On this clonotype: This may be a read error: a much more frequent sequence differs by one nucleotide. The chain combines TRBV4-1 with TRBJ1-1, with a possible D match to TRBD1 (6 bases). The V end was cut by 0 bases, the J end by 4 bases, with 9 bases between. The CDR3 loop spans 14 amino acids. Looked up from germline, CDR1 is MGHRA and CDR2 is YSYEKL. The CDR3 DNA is TGCGCCAGCAGCCAAGACGGGGGCCTCACTGAAGCTTTCTTT. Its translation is CASSQDGGLTEAFF.

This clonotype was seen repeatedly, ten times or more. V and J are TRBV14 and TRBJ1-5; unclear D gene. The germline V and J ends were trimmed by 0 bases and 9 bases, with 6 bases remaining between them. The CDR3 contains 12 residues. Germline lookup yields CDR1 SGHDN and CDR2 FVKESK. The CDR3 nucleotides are TGTGCCAGCAGCCAAGATCGGGTGCCCCAGCATTTT. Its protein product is CASSQDRVPQHF.

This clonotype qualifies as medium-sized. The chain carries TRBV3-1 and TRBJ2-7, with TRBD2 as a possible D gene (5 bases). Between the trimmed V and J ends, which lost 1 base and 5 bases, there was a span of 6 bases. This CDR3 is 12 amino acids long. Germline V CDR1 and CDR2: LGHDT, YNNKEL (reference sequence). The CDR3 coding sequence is TGTGCCAGCAGCCAAGCTAGCAACGAGCAGTACTTC. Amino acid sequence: CASSQASNEQYF.

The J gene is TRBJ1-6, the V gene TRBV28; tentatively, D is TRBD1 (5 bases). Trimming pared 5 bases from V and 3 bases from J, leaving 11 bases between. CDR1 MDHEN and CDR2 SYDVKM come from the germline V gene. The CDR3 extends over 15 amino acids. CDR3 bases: TGTGCCAGCAGTCCCTATCAGGGCTATAATTCACCCCTCCACTTT. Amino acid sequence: CASSPYQGYNSPLHF.

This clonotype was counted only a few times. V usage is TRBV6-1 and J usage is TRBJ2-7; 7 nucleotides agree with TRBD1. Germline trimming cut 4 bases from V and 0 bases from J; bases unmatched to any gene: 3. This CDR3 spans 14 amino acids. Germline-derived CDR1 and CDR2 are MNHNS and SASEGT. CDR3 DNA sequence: TGTGCCAGCAGTGCGGACAGGAGCTCCTACGAGCAGTACTTC. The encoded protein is CASSADRSSYEQYF.